The rows below give T cell receptor beta chains drawn from one sample of a study of vaccination and CD4 T cells after COVID-19. TCRdb analysed the PCR reads with MiXCR anew, one entry per CDR3 protein. Of under 15,000 distinct CDR3 sequences in the sample, almost 40% are singletons; the top ten hold about 9.4%. Antigens of these TCRs are unknown. The sample taken for sequencing was CD4+ T cells from blood, cultured in vitro. All receptors come from a human donor who had recovered from COVID-19. Both conserved end residues are part of each CDR3. Each record gives: J gene, V gene, D gene, clone size, CDR3 length, CDR3 protein, CDR3 DNA. D genes are given only for firm matches. Clone size is not always given. Where it is, it says once, few, many or a class for expanded clones.

TRBJ2-5,TRBV12-3/TRBV12-4,-,-,12,CASRSQGSTQYF,TGTGCCAGCAGGTCACAGGGATCGACCCAGTACTTC
TRBJ2-2,TRBV28,-,-,14,CASSFTFHTGELFF,TGTGCCAGCAGTTTTACCTTCCACACCGGGGAGCTGTTTTTT
TRBJ2-2,TRBV6-5,-,-,18,CASSFGGVRAGQGGELFF,TGTGCCAGCAGTTTTGGTGGAGTTCGGGCAGGGCAGGGCGGGGAGCTGTTTTTT
TRBJ2-7,TRBV5-8,-,-,13,CASSLDQTYEQYF,TGTGCCAGCAGCTTGGATCAGACCTACGAGCAGTACTTC
TRBJ1-3,TRBV7-2,-,-,14,CASSLAVAGNTIYF,TGTGCCAGCAGCTTAGCAGTAGCTGGAAACACCATATATTTT
TRBJ2-1,TRBV11-3,-,-,13,CASSLAEHNEQFF,TGTGCCAGCAGCTTAGCAGAGCACAATGAGCAGTTCTTC
TRBJ1-2,TRBV20-1,-,few,13,CISPRDSRYGYTF,TGCATCTCACCTCGGGACTCCCGCTATGGCTACACCTTC
TRBJ2-3,TRBV7-3,TRBD1,-,14,CASSPWDRSDTQYF,TGTGCCAGCAGCCCGTGGGACAGGTCCGATACGCAGTATTTT
TRBJ2-5,TRBV7-9,-,-,15,CASNAYSRTPETQYF,TGTGCCAGCAACGCTTACTCTCGGACCCCCGAGACCCAGTACTTC
TRBJ1-6,TRBV28,TRBD1,-,16,CASSVTGGAYNSPLHF,TGTGCCAGCAGTGTCACAGGGGGGGCCTATAATTCACCCCTCCACTTT
TRBJ1-4,TRBV20-1,TRBD1,few,15,CSAKGQMLWEEKLFF,TGCAGTGCTAAGGGACAGATGCTCTGGGAAGAAAAACTGTTTTTT
TRBJ2-1,TRBV6-2/TRBV6-3,-,few,14,CASGRRSLNNEQFF,TGTGCCAGCGGCCGTCGCAGCTTGAACAATGAGCAGTTCTTC
TRBJ2-3,TRBV7-9,TRBD2,-,18,CASSLAGLAGPLTDTQYF,TGTGCCAGCAGCTTAGCCGGACTAGCGGGTCCTTTGACAGATACGCAGTATTTT
TRBJ2-3,TRBV12-3/TRBV12-4,-,-,15,CASSLVGPRADTQYF,TGTGCCAGCAGTTTGGTGGGACCAAGGGCAGATACGCAGTATTTT
TRBJ2-3,TRBV6-1,-,-,18,CASSERGGGSPSTDTQYF,TGTGCCAGCAGTGAAAGGGGGGGTGGGAGCCCCTCCACAGATACGCAGTATTTT
TRBJ2-5,TRBV20-1,-,-,12,CSAHAYQETQYF,TGCAGTGCTCACGCGTACCAAGAGACCCAGTACTTC
TRBJ2-5,TRBV7-3,-,-,14,CASAGAVPAETQYF,TGTGCCAGCGCGGGGGCTGTACCGGCCGAGACCCAGTACTTC
TRBJ2-3,TRBV24-1,-,-,13,CATVDTVTDTQYF,TGTGCCACCGTGGACACAGTCACAGATACGCAGTATTTT
TRBJ1-1,TRBV20-1,TRBD1,few,14,CSVDIRGPATEAFF,TGCAGTGTCGACATCAGGGGGCCTGCCACTGAAGCTTTCTTT
TRBJ2-1,TRBV28,TRBD2,few,15,CASSSLLAGGNEQFF,TGTGCCAGCAGTTCATTGCTAGCGGGAGGGAATGAGCAGTTCTTC
TRBJ2-7,TRBV7-2,-,few,15,CASRDTGTLSYEQYF,TGTGCCAGCAGAGATACCGGGACACTTTCCTACGAGCAGTACTTC
TRBJ2-7,TRBV19,-,-,15,CASSTRRGGSYEQYF,TGTGCCAGTAGTACCCGGAGAGGGGGAAGCTACGAGCAGTACTTC
TRBJ2-5,TRBV5-1,TRBD2,-,17,CASSSSRGLAGGETQYF,TGCGCCAGCAGCTCATCCCGGGGACTAGCGGGAGGGGAGACCCAGTACTTC
TRBJ2-1,TRBV20-1,TRBD2,once,16,CSQRLAGETSYNEQFF,TGCAGCCAGAGACTAGCGGGAGAAACCTCCTACAATGAGCAGTTCTTC
TRBJ1-1,TRBV27,TRBD1,-,16,CASSFDRGRGNTEAFF,TGTGCCAGCAGTTTCGACAGGGGGCGGGGGAACACTGAAGCTTTCTTT
TRBJ2-1,TRBV6-1,TRBD1,-,16,CASRLQGAESYNEQFF,TGTGCCAGCAGGTTACAGGGGGCCGAAAGCTACAATGAGCAGTTCTTC
TRBJ1-6,TRBV30,-,few,12,CAWRGDNSPLHF,TGTGCCTGGAGGGGCGATAATTCACCCCTCCACTTT
TRBJ1-6,TRBV12-3/TRBV12-4,-,-,15,CASSLDGRNYSPLHF,TGTGCCAGCAGTTTAGATGGCAGGAATTATTCACCCCTCCACTTT
TRBJ2-5,TRBV2,TRBD2,-,16,CASSPLSGRASKTQYF,TGTGCCAGCAGTCCTCTTAGCGGGAGGGCCTCAAAGACCCAGTACTTC
TRBJ1-4,TRBV20-1,-,few,15,CSANDEQGAGEKLFF,TGCAGTGCTAATGACGAACAGGGTGCGGGTGAAAAACTGTTTTTT
TRBJ1-2,TRBV28,-,-,8,CVSGGYTF,TGTGTTAGTGGTGGCTACACCTTC
TRBJ2-5,TRBV11-2,-,-,12,CASSLRVETQYF,TGTGCCAGCAGCTTGAGGGTCGAGACCCAGTACTTC
TRBJ2-1,TRBV15,-,-,12,CATSSRHNEQFF,TGTGCCACCAGCTCGCGACACAATGAGCAGTTCTTC
TRBJ2-3,TRBV20-1,TRBD2,-,15,CSALGSGMSTDTQYF,TGCAGTGCTCTGGGTAGCGGGATGAGCACAGATACGCAGTATTTT
TRBJ2-3,TRBV27,TRBD2,-,16,CASTSLAGDRTDTQYF,TGTGCCAGCACTTCCCTAGCGGGAGATCGGACAGATACGCAGTATTTT